The 11 T cell receptor beta chains below were found in one sample sequenced in a study of cytomegalovirus exposure and HLA in healthy donors. PCR primers comprised 60 Vbeta and 13 Jbeta primers. Sequencing used immunoSEQ multiplex PCR; TCRdb keeps in-frame clones, though not all of them. The sample has about 150,000 clones, roughly 82% seen once. The sequenced sample was PBMCs. The receptors come from a woman aged 45-65 years in good health and CMV-seropositive.

The J gene is TRBJ1-4, the V gene TRBV4-2, with D possibly matching TRBD1 (6 bases). Germline CDR1 and CDR2: LGHNA and YNFKEQ. This CDR3 is built from 18 residues. The V end lost 0 bases, the J end lost 8 bases, and 22 bases lay between the germline ends. CDR3 sequence: CASSQDLPGHSLGEKLFF. The CDR3 coding sequence is TGTGCCAGCAGCCAAGATCTACCGGGACACTCACTCGGGGAAAAACTGTTTTTT.

The chain uses TRBV7-9 and TRBJ1-3; TRBD1 is a possible D gene (5 bases). Trimming cost V 3 bases and J 2 bases, with 8 bases left between them. In germline, CDR1 is SEHNR, CDR2 FQNEAQ (reference sequence). The CDR3 has 14 residues. The CDR3 bases are TGTGCCAGCAGCTTCGAGACAGCTGGAAACACCATATATTTT. As protein: CASSFETAGNTIYF.

This clone was picked up one time. This chain connects TRBV6-1 to TRBJ1-1; D is possibly TRBD1 (6 bases). Trimming shortened V by 6 bases and J by 6 bases, and 14 bases separated the two germline ends. Germline V gene lookup returns CDR1 MNHNS and CDR2 SASEGT. The CDR3 spans 13 residues. The CDR3, as DNA: TGTGCCAGCAGCAACAGGGAATTGTCTGAAGCTTTCTTT. Its translation: CASSNRELSEAFF.

This clone was seen more than once but under ten times. This chain links TRBV9 with TRBJ1-1, with 9 bases identical to TRBD1. Germline CDR1 and CDR2: SGDLS and YYNGEE. CDR3 length: 15 amino acids. The V and J ends lost 3 bases and 8 bases, in that order; junction bases with no gene match: 11. CDR3 residues: CASSAQGQGAAEAFF. The CDR3 coding sequence is TGTGCCAGCAGCGCACAGGGACAGGGTGCAGCAGAAGCTTTCTTT.

The chain links TRBV4-1 to TRBJ1-6; D is unresolved. Looked up from germline, CDR1 is MGHRA and CDR2 is YSYEKL. V shed 1 base and J shed 4 bases, with 5 bases lying between them. The CDR3 runs to 14 residues. The CDR3 spells CASSQAVYNSPLHF. The CDR3 DNA is TGCGCCAGCAGCCAAGCGGTGTATAATTCACCCCTCCACTTT.

As DNA, the CDR3 is TGTGCCAGCAGTGTGACAGGGGGCTTGTTAGAGACCCAGTACTTC. This sequence encodes CASSVTGGLLETQYF. This rearrangement joins TRBV6-1 to TRBJ2-5, with 10 bases lining up with TRBD1. The CDR3 sequence is 15 residues long. Trimming removed 4 bases from V and 4 bases from J; junction bases left unmatched: 6. The germline CDR1 and CDR2 sequences are MNHNS and SASEGT.

This clone was found a few times. The CDR3 loop is CASSSQQGGNEKLFF. The CDR3 DNA is TGTGCCAGCAGCTCTCAACAGGGTGGAAATGAAAAACTGTTTTTT. This chain joins TRBV7-2 and TRBJ1-4, with D maybe TRBD1 (6 bases). Per the germline V gene, CDR1 is SGHTA and CDR2 is FQGNSA. V gave up 4 bases and J gave up 5 bases, with 14 bases separating them. The CDR3 runs to 15 residues.

The rearrangement links TRBV6-5 to TRBJ2-7, with 8 bases that match TRBD2. CDR1 is MNHEY, CDR2 SVGAGI, per germline. V lost 5 bases and J lost 6; bases outside the gene matches: 12. CDR3 length: 15 amino acids. Here the CDR3 DNA reads TGTGCCAGCAGTACCTCCGGGGGGGCGATTGGCGAGCAGTACTTC. It is translated as CASSTSGGAIGEQYF.

This chain connects TRBV15 to TRBJ2-7; the match to TRBD2 covers 7 bases. V dropped 1 base and J dropped 3; count of bases not matched to a gene: 6. The CDR3 runs to 15 residues. The germline CDR1 and CDR2 sequences are LNHNV and YYDKDF (reference sequence). The CDR3 sequence: CATSRGGGQNYEQYF. As DNA, the CDR3 is TGTGCCACCAGCAGAGGGGGAGGGCAAAACTACGAGCAGTACTTC.

The chain combines TRBV7-2 with TRBJ2-2; 10 bases are shared with TRBD1. This CDR3 spans 14 amino acids. The germline V gene encodes CDR1 SGHTA and CDR2 FQGNSA. Losses at the gene ends were 7 bases for V and 4 bases for J; bases not matched to a gene: 3. CDR3 in DNA: TGTGCCAGCAACCGGGACAGGGGCACCGGGGAGCTGTTTTTT. It is translated as CASNRDRGTGELFF.

The V and J genes are TRBV19 and TRBJ1-1; 7 bases map to TRBD1. The germline gives CDR1 LNHDA, CDR2 SQIVND (reference sequence). CDR3 length: 11 amino acids. J lost 7 bases, V lost 7 bases, and 3 bases had no gene match. The CDR3 nucleotides read TGTGCCAGTACACAGGGGTTTGAAGCTTTCTTT. The encoded protein is CASTQGFEAFF.